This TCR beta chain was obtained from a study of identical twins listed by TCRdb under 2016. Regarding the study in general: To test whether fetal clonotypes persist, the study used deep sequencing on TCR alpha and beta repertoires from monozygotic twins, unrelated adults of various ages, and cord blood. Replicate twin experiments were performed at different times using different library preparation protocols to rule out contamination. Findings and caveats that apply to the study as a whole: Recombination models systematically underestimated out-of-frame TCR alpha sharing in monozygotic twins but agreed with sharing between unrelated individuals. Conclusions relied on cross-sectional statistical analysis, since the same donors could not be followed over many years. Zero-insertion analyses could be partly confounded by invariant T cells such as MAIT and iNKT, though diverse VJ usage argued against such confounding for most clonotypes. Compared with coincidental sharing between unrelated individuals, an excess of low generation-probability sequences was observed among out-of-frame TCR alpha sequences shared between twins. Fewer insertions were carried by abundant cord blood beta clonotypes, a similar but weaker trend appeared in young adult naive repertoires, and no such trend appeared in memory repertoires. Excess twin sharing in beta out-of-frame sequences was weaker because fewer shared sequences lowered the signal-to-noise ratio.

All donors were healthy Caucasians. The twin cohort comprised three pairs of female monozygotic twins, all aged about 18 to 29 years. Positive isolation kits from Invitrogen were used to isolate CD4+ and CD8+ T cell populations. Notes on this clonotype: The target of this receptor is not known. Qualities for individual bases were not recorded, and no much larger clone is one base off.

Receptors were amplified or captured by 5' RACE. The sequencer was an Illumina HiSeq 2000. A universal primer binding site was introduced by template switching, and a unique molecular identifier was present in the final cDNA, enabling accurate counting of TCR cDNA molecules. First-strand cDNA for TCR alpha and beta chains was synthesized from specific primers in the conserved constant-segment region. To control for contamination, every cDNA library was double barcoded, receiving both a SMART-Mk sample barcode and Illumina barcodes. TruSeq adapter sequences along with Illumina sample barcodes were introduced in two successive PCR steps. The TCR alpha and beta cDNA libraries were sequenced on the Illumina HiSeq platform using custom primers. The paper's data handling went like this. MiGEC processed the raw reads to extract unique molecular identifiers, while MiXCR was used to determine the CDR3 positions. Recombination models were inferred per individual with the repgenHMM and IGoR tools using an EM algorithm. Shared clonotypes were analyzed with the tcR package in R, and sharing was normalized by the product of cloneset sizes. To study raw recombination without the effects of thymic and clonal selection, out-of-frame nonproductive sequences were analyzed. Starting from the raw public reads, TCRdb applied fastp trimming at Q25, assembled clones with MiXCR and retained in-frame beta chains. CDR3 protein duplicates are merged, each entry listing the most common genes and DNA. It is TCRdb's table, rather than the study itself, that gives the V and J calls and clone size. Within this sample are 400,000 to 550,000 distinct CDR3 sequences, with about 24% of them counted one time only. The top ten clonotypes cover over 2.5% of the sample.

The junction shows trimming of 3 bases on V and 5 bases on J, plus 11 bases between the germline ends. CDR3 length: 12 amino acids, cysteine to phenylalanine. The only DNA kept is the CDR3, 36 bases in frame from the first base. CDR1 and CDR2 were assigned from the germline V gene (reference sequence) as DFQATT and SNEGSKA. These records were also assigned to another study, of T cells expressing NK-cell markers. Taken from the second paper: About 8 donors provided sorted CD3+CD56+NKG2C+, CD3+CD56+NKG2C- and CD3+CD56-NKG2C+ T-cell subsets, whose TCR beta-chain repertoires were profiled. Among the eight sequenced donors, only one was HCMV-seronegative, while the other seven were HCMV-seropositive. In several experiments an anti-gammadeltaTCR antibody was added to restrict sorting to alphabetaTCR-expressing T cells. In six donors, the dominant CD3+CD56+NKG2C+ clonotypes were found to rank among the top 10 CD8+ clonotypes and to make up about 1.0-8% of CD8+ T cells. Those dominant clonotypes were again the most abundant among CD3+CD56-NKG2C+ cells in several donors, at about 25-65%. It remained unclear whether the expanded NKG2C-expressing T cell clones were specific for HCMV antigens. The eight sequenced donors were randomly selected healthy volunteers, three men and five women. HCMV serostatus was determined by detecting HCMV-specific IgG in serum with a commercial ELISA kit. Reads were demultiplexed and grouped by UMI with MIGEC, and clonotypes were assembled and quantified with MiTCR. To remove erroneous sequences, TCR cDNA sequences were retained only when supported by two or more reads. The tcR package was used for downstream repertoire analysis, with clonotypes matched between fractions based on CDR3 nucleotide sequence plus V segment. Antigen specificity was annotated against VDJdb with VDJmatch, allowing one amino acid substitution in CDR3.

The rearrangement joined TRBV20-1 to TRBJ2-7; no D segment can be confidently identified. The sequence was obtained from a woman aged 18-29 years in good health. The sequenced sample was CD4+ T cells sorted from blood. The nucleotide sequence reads TGCAGTGCTAGTTCTGGCTATGACGAGCAGTACTTC. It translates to CSASSGYDEQYF.